This TCR beta chain comes out of a study of CD8 T cells in ankylosing spondylitis. In regard to this clonotype: The antigen is unknown.

General study findings and limits: What seemed typical of ankylosing spondylitis blood was a TCR beta motif built from about 8 highly homologous variants. The authors reported significant enrichment of disease-linked clones in matched ankylosing spondylitis synovial fluid. Before this, some motif variants had been reported in reactive arthritis synovial fluid and blood. As for the disease-linked clones, they showed a CD8+ phenotype and occurred at relatively low frequencies in peripheral blood.

As the method for making TCR beta libraries, quantitative 5'-RACE with molecular barcodes was used. TCRdb analysed the 5' RACE reads with MiXCR anew, one entry per CDR3 protein. The table includes 650,000 to 800,000 distinct CDR3 sequences, 15% to 20% detected once. CDR1 MNHNS and CDR2 SASEGT come from the germline V gene. V lost 4 bases to trimming and J lost 2 bases; unmatched junction nucleotides: 2. This CDR3 has 15 amino acids. Specimen: blood, either unsorted or a sorted T cell fraction (not recorded which). The clonotype originates from a male donor with ankylosing spondylitis. V gene TRBV6-1 combines with J gene TRBJ2-5; 12 nucleotides match TRBD1. In nucleotides, the CDR3 is TGTGCCAGCAGTGGGGACAGGGGGCTGCAAGAGACCCAGTACTTC. This translates into CASSGDRGLQETQYF.